This T cell receptor beta chain originates from a study of T cells in Graves' hyperthyroidism and ophthalmopathy (dated by TCRdb to between 2019 and 2020). In the study overall: Peripheral blood was collected at initial diagnosis, before any treatment. Prospective prediction of ophthalmopathy was tested in an independent validation cohort of some 20 hyperthyroidism patients and around 16 patients who later progressed to ophthalmopathy. After blood sampling, hyperthyroidism patients were treated with methimazole at a starting dose of 30 mg daily, and ophthalmopathy patients were treated with high-dose intravenous methylprednisolone. In addition, the study compared T-cell repertoires in thyroid tissue and in blood from a handful of Graves' hyperthyroidism patients. A discovery cohort of about 100 patients, roughly 45 with Graves' ophthalmopathy and approximately 55 with stable Graves' hyperthyroidism, was used to find distinguishing TCR V-J signatures. The approximately 90 discovery patients were divided at random into training and test sets in a 7:3 ratio. The paper reports TCR Vbeta CDR3 sequencing of more than 120 peripheral blood samples: around 45 ophthalmopathy, some 80 hyperthyroidism and 17 progressor patients. Findings and caveats that apply to the study as a whole: Blood samples also contained most of the expanded thyroid clonotypes (frequency above 0.001), which suggests that blood repertoires may reflect thyroid immune responses. In validation, progression to ophthalmopathy was predicted by the model with almost 71% sensitivity and just over 72% specificity, a median of 6.5 months before onset. In cross-validation, a model built on a 13 V-J signature told ophthalmopathy apart from stable hyperthyroidism with about 90% sensitivity and about 81% specificity, and in testing the same model reached 80%/75%. Sample size was not statistically predetermined, and investigators were not blinded to group allocation.

This clonotype was counted between two and nine times. No cognate antigen has been identified for it. Base-call qualities are not available, and no considerably larger clone is one nucleotide away. The TCR beta CDR3 regions were amplified from RNA transcripts. The first round of RT-PCR for the TCR CDR3 was performed with the HTBI primer set and the Qiagen OneStep RT-PCR kit. A second multiplex PCR round built the libraries, followed by size selection and purification. Paired-end sequencing of the libraries was performed with 100 bp reads on an Illumina HiSeq2000. As for the authors' bioinformatics: SOAPnuke was used to process the raw data, with reads discarded if the reads contained adapters or uncalled bases, had a mean Phred below 15, or lacked an exact constant-primer or identifier match. High-quality paired reads were merged using COPE v1.2.5, and each unique nucleotide sequence was defined as a clonotype. MiTCR v1.1 was used to align clonotypes to the IMGT TRBV, TRBD and TRBJ reference segments. The analysis included only V-J combinations with a frequency above 0.0001, which together covered more than 98% of the repertoires. A TCS score was defined as the ratio of F50 (clonal expansion) to E x V (chaos), with BLOSUM62-based TCRdist applied between CDR3 peptides within each V-J. Welch's t-statistics and random forest reduced around 520 V-J features to 10 to 15, which were used in a naive Bayes classifier (R e1071). TCRdb reran the public reads through fastp at Q25 and MiXCR, keeping productive beta chains. Rows are unified per CDR3 protein, each entry keeping the most common DNA and genes. The authors' filters were not applied to this entry. In this sample the table shows fewer than 450,000 distinct CDR3 sequences, roughly a sixth of which occur a single time. The ten largest clones add up to about a third of the sample.

The hyperthyroidism patients were between 18 and 65 years old and newly diagnosed, with a disease duration of less than 2 months. Exclusion was applied to patients with uncontrolled infections, other autoimmune diseases, pregnancy or lactation. Diagnoses were established on the basis of clinical symptoms, serum thyroxine and TRAb, thyroid ultrasound, and orbital computed tomography. For progressor patients, blood was drawn at the first diagnosis of hyperthyroidism, before any ophthalmopathy symptoms had appeared. Ficoll-Paque density gradient centrifugation was used to isolate PBMCs from around 10 ml of fresh peripheral blood. Progressor patients were first diagnosed with Graves' hyperthyroidism and then developed ophthalmopathy during follow-up. Trizol reagent was used to extract total RNA, and RNA quality was then checked on an Agilent 2100 Bioanalyzer. The junction carries 12 bases between V and J, which are trimmed by 3 bases and 3 bases respectively. Reading from cysteine to phenylalanine, the CDR3 counts 14 amino acids. This entry keeps only the CDR3 DNA: 42 bases, framed from base 1. The germline V gene gives CDR1 as SQVTM and CDR2 as ANQGSEA.

This sequence was found in a woman in her twenties or thirties with Graves' hyperthyroidism that later progressed to Graves' ophthalmopathy. The sample taken for sequencing was blood. The chain is assembled from TRBV29-1 and TRBJ2-1; TRBD1 is possibly the D segment (5 matching bases). The sequence in DNA is TGCAGCGTTGATCAACAGGTTTTCTACAATGAGCAGTTCTTC. Its protein product is CSVDQQVFYNEQFF.